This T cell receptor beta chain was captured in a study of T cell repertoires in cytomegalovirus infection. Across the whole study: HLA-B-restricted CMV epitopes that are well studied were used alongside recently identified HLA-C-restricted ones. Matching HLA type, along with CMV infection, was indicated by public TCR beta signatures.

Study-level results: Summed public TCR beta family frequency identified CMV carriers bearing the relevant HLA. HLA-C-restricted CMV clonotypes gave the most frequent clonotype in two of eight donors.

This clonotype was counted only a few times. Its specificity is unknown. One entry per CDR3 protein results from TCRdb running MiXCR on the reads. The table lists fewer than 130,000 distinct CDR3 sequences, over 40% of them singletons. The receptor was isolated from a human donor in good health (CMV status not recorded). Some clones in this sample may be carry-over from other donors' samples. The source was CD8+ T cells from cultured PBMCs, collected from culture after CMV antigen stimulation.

CDR3 region: CASSLVGSPGGYTF. The CDR3 DNA is TGTGCCAGCAGCTTAGTCGGCAGCCCGGGGGGCTACACCTTC. The chain is built from TRBV7-2 and TRBJ1-2; unclear D gene. From germline, CDR1 is SGHTA and CDR2 FQGNSA. Trimming removed 1 base from V and 8 bases from J, with 14 bases in between. This CDR3 has 14 amino acids.